This passage covers 3 T cell receptor beta chains from one sample sequenced in a study of T cells in Graves' hyperthyroidism and ophthalmopathy. The TCR beta CDR3 regions underwent amplification using RNA transcripts as the source. A set of HTBI primers served as the primers for a first-round RT-PCR of the TCR CDR3. MiXCR, applied by TCRdb to the multiplex PCR reads, yields one record per CDR3 protein. Of a few hundred thousand distinct CDR3 sequences in the sample, 46% are singletons; the top ten hold about two fifths. The source material was peripheral blood or thyroid tissue (not recorded which). The receptors here all came from an adult woman with Graves' disease, either hyperthyroidism or ophthalmopathy (not recorded which).

This clonotype has only one observation. The chain has TRBV20-1 and TRBJ1-4; D is undetermined. This CDR3 comprises 15 residues. Germline CDR1 is DFQATT and CDR2 is SNEGSKA (reference sequence). Trimming pared 0 bases from V and 5 bases from J, leaving 13 bases between. CDR3 nucleotide sequence: TGCAGTGCTAGAGATAATTCGAGAGGGAATGAAAAACTGTTTTTT. Its translation is CSARDNSRGNEKLFF.

J is TRBJ2-7 and V is TRBV29-1, with 9 bases aligning to TRBD1. The ends lost 1 base at V and 6 bases at J; junction bases unmatched: 4. CDR3 length equals 13 residues. The germline V gene encodes CDR1 SQVTM and CDR2 ANQGSEA. DNA of the CDR3: TGCAGCGTTGAAGGGACAGGGGCGAGCGAGCAGTACTTC. Translated: CSVEGTGASEQYF.

For this clonotype: Relative to the germline gene, one junction end is altered; a read error may explain this. The chain joins TRBV7-8 to TRBJ2-2; 13 nucleotides align to TRBD2. From germline, CDR1 is SGHVS and CDR2 FQNEAQ. The CDR3 is 18 residues long. The CDR3 bases are TGTGCCAGCAGCCCCACGGGACTAGCGGGGACGAACACCGGGGAGCTGTCTTGG. Amino acids: CASSPTGLAGTNTGELSW.